This T cell receptor (beta chain) was recovered during a study of blood T cell repertoires in COVID-19 (dated by TCRdb to 2020 to 2021). Study-wide context: Collaborator samples came from the United States, Italy and Spain and covered acute and convalescent phases of COVID-19. The prospective study material was composed of cDNA or gDNA derived from T cells, B-cell-depleted T cells, or PBMCs. Subjects who had been exposed to COVID-19, were actively infected with it, or had recovered from it provided the deeply sampled blood TCRbeta repertoires that made up the dataset. The repertoires were released in a freely available public database intended as a resource for research on the immune response to SARS-CoV-2. The samples were drawn from two sources: the first 160 participants of the ongoing ImmuneRACE study, and 950 to 1,500 subjects contributed by 6 global collaborators. The sample metadata nearly always contained a de-identified subject ID, COVID-19 status, age in years and sex. Where available, HLA class I and class II types were obtained from metadata supplied by the sample provider rather than from assay-based typing. General conclusions and limits of the study: Clinical and demographic metadata were provided uncurated, with the amount varying by source and participant.

The CDR3 contains 17 residues, cysteine and phenylalanine counted. Kept here is only the CDR3 DNA, which spans 51 bases and is read in frame from base 1. Here V drops 3 bases and J drops 3 bases, and the junction holds 12 bases not matched to any gene. CDR1 and CDR2 were assigned from the germline V gene as MGHRA and YSYEKL. The immunoSEQ Assay, a bias-controlled multiplex PCR, was used to amplify TCRbeta CDR3 regions from genomic DNA. In the paper's pipeline: The number of nucleated cells in each sample was estimated by amplification of reference gene primers within the assay. Sequence reads were collapsed and filtered to measure the absolute abundance of every unique TCRbeta CDR3 rearrangement. For each sample, productive Simpson clonality was calculated as the square root of Simpson's diversity index across productive rearrangements. Entries here come from immuneACCESS through TCRdb and include only in-frame sequences with V and J called. Some clones fail to appear in such tables; in the studies checked, an unresolved V gene covers under half of the shortfall, and the cause of the remainder is unknown. The DNA was the basis for D and trimming; V, J and clone size are from that table. Across this sample there are 250,000 to 300,000 clones, with roughly 86% seen only once. The top ten hold 3.6% of the sample.

A note on this clone: There is no known antigen for this receptor. No per-base quality is available; no much larger clone lies one base away.

Collaborating institutions collected whole blood in K2EDTA tubes following their own protocols. Collaborator samples were shipped for TCRbeta analysis as frozen whole blood, isolated PBMCs, or DNA extracted from either sample type. The sequence came from a young man with active or convalescent COVID-19. Recombination linked TRBV4-1 to TRBJ2-3; TRBD2 fits 7 bases in the junction. Sequenced sample: peripheral blood. The CDR3 reads CASSQSPSGAGTDTQYF. The sequence in DNA is TGCGCCAGCAGCCAGTCCCCGAGCGGGGCTGGGACAGATACGCAGTATTTT.